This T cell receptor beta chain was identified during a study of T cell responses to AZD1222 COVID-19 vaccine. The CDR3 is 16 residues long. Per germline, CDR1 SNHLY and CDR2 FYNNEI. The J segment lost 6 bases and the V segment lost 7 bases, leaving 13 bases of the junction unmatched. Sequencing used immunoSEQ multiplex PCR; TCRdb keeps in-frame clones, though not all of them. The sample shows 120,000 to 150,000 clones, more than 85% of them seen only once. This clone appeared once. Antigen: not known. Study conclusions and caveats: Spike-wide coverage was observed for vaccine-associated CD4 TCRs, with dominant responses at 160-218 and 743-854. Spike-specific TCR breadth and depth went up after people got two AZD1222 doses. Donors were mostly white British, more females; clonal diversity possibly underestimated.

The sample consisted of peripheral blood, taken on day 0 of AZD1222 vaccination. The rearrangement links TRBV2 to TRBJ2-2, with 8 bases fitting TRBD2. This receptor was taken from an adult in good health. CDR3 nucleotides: TGTGCCAGCAATATGGAAGGGGCTAGCGGGCCCGGGGAGCTGTTTTTT. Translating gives CASNMEGASGPGELFF.